The 20 T cell receptor beta chains below were found in one sample sequenced in a study of monozygotic twins with inflammatory bowel disease. Reanalyzing the 5' RACE reads, TCRdb keeps one entry per CDR3 protein, without DNA. This table holds about 160,000 distinct CDR3 sequences. What was sequenced was blood. These receptors originate from a human donor with ulcerative colitis or Crohn's disease, or a healthy co-twin of an affected twin (not recorded which).

The J gene is TRBJ1-5, the V gene TRBV5-5; TCRdb outputs TRBD1, but without DNA this stays unchecked. There are 14 residues in the CDR3. CDR1 is SGHKS, CDR2 YYEKEE, per germline (reference sequence). The CDR3 region is CASSPRAGGQPQHF. The whole variable domain, filled in from reference TRBV5-5 and TRBJ1-5, reads DAGVTQSPTHLIKTRGQQVTLRCSPISGHKSVSWYQQVLGQGPQFIFQYYEKEERGRGNFPDRFSARQFPNYSSELNVNALLLGDSALYLCASSPRAGGQPQHFGDGTRLSIL.

CDR3 sequence: CASSLTSGGGQPQHF. This rearrangement joins TRBV12-3 or TRBV12-4 to TRBJ1-5. The CDR3 spans 15 residues.

V is TRBV7-6 and J is TRBJ2-2. The CDR3 runs 15 residues. Germline assignment: CDR1 SGHVS and CDR2 FNYEAQ. This CDR3 reads CASSGVAGNTGELFF.

V is TRBV9 and J is TRBJ1-1. This CDR3 spans 15 amino acids. CDR1 SGDLS and CDR2 YYNGEE come from the germline V gene. The CDR3 reads CASTRIVTGNTEAFF.

This rearrangement joins TRBV6-5 to TRBJ2-7. The length of the CDR3 is 14 residues. CDR1 and CDR2 from the germline V gene are MNHEY and SVGAGI. The CDR3 here is CASSSFTSSYEQYF.

The chain uses TRBV24-1 and TRBJ2-5; the D gene TCRdb calls, TRBD1, cannot be checked with no DNA. Per germline, CDR1 KGHDR and CDR2 SFDVKD. The CDR3 extends over 15 amino acids. CDR3 residues: CATSGRGGDQETQYF.

The chain uses TRBV18 and TRBJ2-7; TCRdb indicates TRBD2, and absent DNA this call remains unverified. This CDR3 contains 18 residues. CDR1 and CDR2 (germline): KGHSH, LQKENI. The CDR3 here is CASSPAGVRTSGSYEQYF. The full variable domain, completed using reference TRBV18 and TRBJ2-7, is NAGVMQNPRHLVRRRGQEARLRCSPMKGHSHVYWYRQLPEEGLKFMVYLQKENIIDESGMPKERFSAEFPKEGPSILRIQQVVRGDSAAYFCASSPAGVRTSGSYEQYFGPGTRLTVT.

Here the CDR3 reads CSARGFLAGPERSYNEQFF. The chain couples TRBV20-1 to TRBJ2-1; TCRdb's D call of TRBD2 is untestable without DNA. Looked up from germline, CDR1 is DFQATT and CDR2 is SNEGSKA (reference sequence). The CDR3 sequence is 19 residues long.

J is TRBJ2-7 and V is TRBV12-3 or TRBV12-4; TCRdb's D gene call, TRBD1, goes unchecked for lack of DNA. The CDR3 spans 13 residues. The CDR3 sequence is CASTRDRENEQYF.

The gene calls are TRBV12-3 or TRBV12-4 and TRBJ2-2; TCRdb picks TRBD1, but there is no DNA to check that call. The CDR3 loop spans 14 amino acids. CDR3 sequence reads: CASSGQIHTGELFF.

The chain has TRBV12-3 or TRBV12-4 and TRBJ1-2. The CDR3 has 12 amino acids. The CDR3 loop is CASATRTWGYTF.

The CDR3 reads CASSLTGMQEAFF. The chain uses TRBV7-2 and TRBJ1-1; TCRdb outputs TRBD1, but without DNA this stays unchecked. Germline values: CDR1 SGHTA, CDR2 FQGNSA. This CDR3 comprises 13 residues.

The chain recombines TRBV5-1 with TRBJ1-1; TCRdb calls TRBD1, which cannot be checked without DNA. Germline V lookup: CDR1 SGHRS, CDR2 YFSETQ. The CDR3 contains 16 residues. CDR3 loop: CASSPGGGVRYTEAFF.

V and J are TRBV7-3 and TRBJ1-6; TCRdb selects TRBD1, and the lack of DNA leaves this call unchecked. The CDR3 totals 15 residues. Per the germline V gene, CDR1 is SGHTA and CDR2 is FQGTGA. The CDR3 spells CASSSSGQKNSPLHF.

The gene calls are TRBV28 and TRBJ1-2; TCRdb's D call of TRBD1 is untestable without DNA. In germline, CDR1 is MDHEN, CDR2 SYDVKM. This CDR3 spans 14 amino acids. The CDR3 here is CASTRAGAYWGYTF.

CDR3 loop: CSADREHQGYGYTF. The chain links TRBV29-1 to TRBJ1-2; as DNA is missing, the TRBD1 call by TCRdb cannot be tested. From germline, CDR1 is SQVTM and CDR2 ANQGSEA. CDR3 length: 14 residues.

The V and J genes are TRBV5-6 and TRBJ2-7. The CDR3 is 13 amino acids. Germline lookup yields CDR1 SGHDT and CDR2 YYEEEE. The chain's CDR3 is CASIRAQASEQYF.

The chain is built from TRBV6-5 and TRBJ2-2; TCRdb calls TRBD1, which cannot be checked without DNA. From germline, CDR1 is MNHEY and CDR2 SVGAGI. This CDR3 has 17 amino acids. CDR3 residues: CASSYTWDRGFTGELFF.

The J gene is TRBJ1-4, the V gene TRBV30; the TRBD1 assignment by TCRdb is unverifiable without DNA. From germline, CDR1 is GTSNPN and CDR2 SVGIG (reference sequence). This CDR3 is built from 15 residues. CDR3 amino acids: CAWRDRTGGNEKLFF.

The V gene is TRBV7-2, the J gene TRBJ1-2; TCRdb picks TRBD1, but there is no DNA to check that call. CDR1 is SGHTA and CDR2 is FQGNSA in the germline V gene. This CDR3 is built from 15 residues. CDR3 in amino acids: CASSPQRGNSYGYTF.